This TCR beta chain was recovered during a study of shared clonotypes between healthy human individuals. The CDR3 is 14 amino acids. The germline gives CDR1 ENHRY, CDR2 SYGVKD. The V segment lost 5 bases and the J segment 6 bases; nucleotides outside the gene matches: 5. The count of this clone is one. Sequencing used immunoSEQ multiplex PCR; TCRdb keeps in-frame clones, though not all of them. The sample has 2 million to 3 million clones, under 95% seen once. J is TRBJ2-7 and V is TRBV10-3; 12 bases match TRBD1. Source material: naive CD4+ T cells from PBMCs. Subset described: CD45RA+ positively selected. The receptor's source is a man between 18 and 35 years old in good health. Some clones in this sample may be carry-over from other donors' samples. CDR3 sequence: CAISPGQGAVEQYF. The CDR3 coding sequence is TGTGCCATCAGTCCGGGACAGGGGGCTGTCGAGCAGTACTTC.